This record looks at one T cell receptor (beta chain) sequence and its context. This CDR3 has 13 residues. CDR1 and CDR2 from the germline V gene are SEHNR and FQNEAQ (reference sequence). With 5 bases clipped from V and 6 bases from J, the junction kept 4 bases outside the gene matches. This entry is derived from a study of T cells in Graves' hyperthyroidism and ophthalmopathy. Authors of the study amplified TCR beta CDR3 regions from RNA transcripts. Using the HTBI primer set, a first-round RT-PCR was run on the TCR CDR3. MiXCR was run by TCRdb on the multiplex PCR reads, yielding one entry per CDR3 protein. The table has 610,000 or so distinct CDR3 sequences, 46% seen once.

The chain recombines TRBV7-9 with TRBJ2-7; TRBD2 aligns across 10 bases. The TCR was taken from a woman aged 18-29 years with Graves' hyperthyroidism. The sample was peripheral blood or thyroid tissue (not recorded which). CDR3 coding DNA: TGTGCCAGCAGCCAAAGGACTAGCGGCGAGCAGTACTTC. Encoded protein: CASSQRTSGEQYF. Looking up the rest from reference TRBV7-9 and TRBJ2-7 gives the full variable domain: DTGVSQNPRHKITKRGQNVTFRCDPISEHNRLYWYRQTLGQGPEFLTYFQNEAQLEKSRLLSDRFSAERPKGSFSTLEIQRTEQGDSAMYLCASSQRTSGEQYFGPGTRLTVT.